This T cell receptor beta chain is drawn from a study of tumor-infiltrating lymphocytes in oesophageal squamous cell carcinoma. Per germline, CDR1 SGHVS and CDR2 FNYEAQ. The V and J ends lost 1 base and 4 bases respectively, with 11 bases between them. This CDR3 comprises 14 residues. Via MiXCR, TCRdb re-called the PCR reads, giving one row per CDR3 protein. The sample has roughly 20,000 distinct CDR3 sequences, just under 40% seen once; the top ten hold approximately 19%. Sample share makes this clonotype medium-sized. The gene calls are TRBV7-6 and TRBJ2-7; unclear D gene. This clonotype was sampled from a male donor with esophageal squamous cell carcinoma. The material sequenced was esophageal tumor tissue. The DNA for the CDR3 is TGTGCCAGCAGCTTAGGACCGTTAATATACGAGCAGTACTTC. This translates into CASSLGPLIYEQYF.